The clone carrying this TCR beta chain came up once. Primers for the PCR totalled 60 Vbeta and 13 Jbeta. TCRdb keeps only in-frame clones here, not all; method: immunoSEQ multiplex PCR. The sample has more than 110,000 clones, around 77% seen once. This sample stems from a study of cytomegalovirus exposure and HLA in healthy donors. The sequence was obtained from a woman aged 45-59 years in good health and CMV-seronegative. Source material: PBMCs.

In nucleotides, the CDR3 is TGTGCCAGCAGCCGGGACAGGGCTTTCTACGAGCAGTACTTC. It translates to CASSRDRAFYEQYF. The V and J genes are TRBV14 and TRBJ2-7, with 9 bases matching TRBD1. The germline CDR1 and CDR2 sequences are SGHDN and FVKESK. This CDR3 is 14 amino acids long. V gave up 4 bases and J gave up 3 bases; unmatched junction bases: 4.